A single sample is the source of the 15 T cell receptor beta chains below, sequenced in a study of T cell clonotyping in hematopoietic cell transplantation. This table comes from immunoSEQ multiplex PCR, and its TCRdb copy is limited to in-frame clones, with some not included. The sample lists thousands of clones, 90% to 95% occurring once. Sequencing used PBMCs, obtained 180 days after allogeneic stem cell transplant. These receptors all stem from a female patient aged 50 to 65 who had an allogeneic stem cell transplant from an unrelated donor, so the T cells may come from the graft donor. Some clones in this sample may be carry-over from other donors' samples.

V gene TRBV7-2 combines with J gene TRBJ2-5, with 11 bases aligning to TRBD2. Trimming removed 3 bases from V and 5 bases from J; junction bases left unmatched: 8. CDR1 and CDR2 from the germline V gene are SGHTA and FQGNSA. The CDR3 consists of 16 residues. The CDR3 spells CASSFGSGRAGETQYF. CDR3 sequence (DNA): TGTGCCAGCAGCTTTGGTAGCGGGAGGGCCGGGGAGACCCAGTACTTC.

The chain has TRBV10-3 and TRBJ1-4, with TRBD1 matching 7 bases. J lost 8 bases, V lost 5 bases, and 5 bases had no gene match. The CDR3 loop spans 13 amino acids. The germline gives CDR1 ENHRY, CDR2 SYGVKD. The CDR3 DNA is TGTGCCATCAGTCAGACAGGGTCCGAAAAACTGTTTTTT. Translated: CAISQTGSEKLFF.

This chain uses TRBV7-9 with TRBJ2-5; no firm D call. The CDR3 totals 11 residues. V was clipped by 3 bases and J by 3 bases, with 2 bases between them. CDR1 is SEHNR and CDR2 is FQNEAQ in the germline V gene (reference sequence). CDR3 in DNA: TGTGCCAGCAGCTTGAAAGAGACCCAGTACTTC. Translating gives CASSLKETQYF.

This chain links TRBV6-6 with TRBJ2-7; D is possibly TRBD2 (6 bases). Germline CDR1 and CDR2: MNHNY and SVGAGI (reference sequence). Trimming shortened V by 0 bases and J by 2 bases, and 14 bases separated the two germline ends. This CDR3 is built from 16 residues. CDR3 in amino acids: CASSYSRVAEAYEQYF. CDR3 DNA: TGTGCCAGCAGTTACTCCCGGGTAGCGGAGGCCTACGAGCAGTACTTC.

The chain joins TRBV19 to TRBJ1-2; D possibly corresponds to TRBD1 (5 bases). V lost 5 bases and J lost 4, with 14 bases in between. There are 14 residues in the CDR3. Germline values: CDR1 LNHDA, CDR2 SQIVND (reference sequence). The CDR3 spells CASSRGSSTYGYTF. The CDR3 nucleotides are TGTGCCAGTAGTCGGGGGAGCTCAACCTATGGCTACACCTTC.

This chain joins TRBV7-9 and TRBJ2-2; TRBD1 matches 9 bases. Germline CDR1 and CDR2: SEHNR and FQNEAQ (reference sequence). The V gene end was trimmed by 5 bases and the J gene end by 5 bases; junction bases not matched to a gene: 6. This CDR3 has 15 amino acids. The DNA of the CDR3 is TGTGCCAGCAGCCCAACAGGGGGCAGGACCGGGGAGCTGTTTTTT. As protein: CASSPTGGRTGELFF.

The chain joins TRBV19 to TRBJ2-1, with 10 bases matching TRBD2. Looked up from germline, CDR1 is LNHDA and CDR2 is SQIVND (reference sequence). Trimming cost V 3 bases and J 4 bases; bases outside gene matches: 12. The CDR3 covers 18 residues. CDR3 DNA sequence: TGTGCCAGTAGTATGGCTAGCGGGGGATTAATCCTTTACAATGAGCAGTTCTTC. Its protein product is CASSMASGGLILYNEQFF.

V and J are TRBV18 and TRBJ1-1; tentatively, D is TRBD1 (5 bases). CDR3 length: 17 residues. Trimming pared 6 bases from V and 6 bases from J, leaving 26 bases between. Germline-derived CDR1 and CDR2 are KGHSH and LQKENI. DNA for the CDR3: TGTGCCAGCTCGGTCGGCGGCAGGGCTCGGGTAAGCGCTGAAGCTTTCTTT. Protein product: CASSVGGRARVSAEAFF. The complete variable domain, with remaining parts taken from reference TRBV18 and TRBJ1-1, reads NAGVMQNPRHLVRRRGQEARLRCSPMKGHSHVYWYRQLPEEGLKFMVYLQKENIIDESGMPKERFSAEFPKEGPSILRIQQVVRGDSAAYFCASSVGGRARVSAEAFFGQGTRLTVV.

The genes are TRBV5-1 and TRBJ2-5; D gene unclear. This CDR3 spans 12 amino acids. V lost 3 bases, J lost 1 base, and 4 bases lay in between. Germline V gene data show CDR1 as SGHRS and CDR2 as YFSETQ. CDR3 sequence: CASSSFQETQYF. CDR3 nucleotide sequence: TGCGCCAGCAGCTCCTTCCAAGAGACCCAGTACTTC.

CDR3 coding DNA: TGTGCCATCAGTGAGAACGGGTATAGCAATCAGCCCCAGCATTTT. It is translated as CAISENGYSNQPQHF. The chain combines TRBV10-3 with TRBJ1-5; D not certain. The CDR3 consists of 15 residues. Germline V CDR1 and CDR2: ENHRY, SYGVKD. Between the trimmed V and J ends, which lost 2 bases and 0 bases, there was a span of 8 bases.

The CDR3 region is CASSLGRWGHTEAFF. In nucleotides, the CDR3 is TGTGCCAGCAGCTTAGGAAGATGGGGCCACACTGAAGCTTTCTTT. The chain carries TRBV7-9 and TRBJ1-1; tentatively, D is TRBD1 (5 bases). Germline assignment: CDR1 SEHNR and CDR2 FQNEAQ (reference sequence). The V end was cut by 1 base, the J end by 3 bases, with 12 bases between. This CDR3 is 15 amino acids long.

The J gene is TRBJ2-1, the V gene TRBV7-6; D uncertain. Trimming left V 4 bases short and J 4 bases short, with 14 bases between. This CDR3 is 15 amino acids long. Germline loops: CDR1 SGHVS, CDR2 FNYEAQ. This CDR3 is CASSSSAMPYNEQFF. Here the CDR3 DNA reads TGTGCCAGCAGCTCCAGCGCTATGCCTTACAATGAGCAGTTCTTC.

CDR3 nucleotide sequence: TGTGCCAGCAGTCAAGGGGGGTCTTACAATGAGCAGTTCTTC. It translates to CASSQGGSYNEQFF. The rearrangement joins TRBV9 to TRBJ2-1, with D perhaps matching TRBD1 or TRBD2 (6 bases each). Germline CDR1 SGDLS, CDR2 YYNGEE. This CDR3 region has 14 residues. The V and J ends lost 5 bases and 4 bases respectively, with 13 bases between them. The complete variable domain, with remaining parts taken from reference TRBV9 and TRBJ2-1, reads DSGVTQTPKHLITATGQRVTLRCSPRSGDLSVYWYQQSLDQGLQFLIQYYNGEERAKGNILERFSAQQFPDLHSELNLSSLELGDSALYFCASSQGGSYNEQFFGPGTRLTVL.

This sequence joins TRBV10-1 and TRBJ2-7; D is possibly TRBD2 (5 bases). Germline assignment: CDR1 WNHNN and CDR2 SYGVQD (reference sequence). The CDR3 is made up of 14 amino acids. V was shortened by 3 bases and J by 0 bases, with 9 bases between the two germline ends. CDR3 in amino acids: CASSDGGGSYEQYF. The CDR3, as DNA: TGCGCCAGCAGTGACGGTGGAGGCTCCTACGAGCAGTACTTC.

The CDR3 DNA sequence: TGTGCCAGCAACTCCAGGGGGCCAGAGACCCAGTACTTC. It is translated as CASNSRGPETQYF. This chain uses TRBV28 with TRBJ2-5; 8 bases fit TRBD1. The CDR3 is 13 residues long. Losses at the gene ends were 7 bases for V and 4 bases for J; bases not matched to a gene: 5. Germline V gives CDR1 MDHEN, CDR2 SYDVKM.